The TCR beta chain described here comes from a study of shared clonotypes between healthy human individuals. V dropped 0 bases and J dropped 4 bases, with 21 bases sitting between them. This CDR3 spans 18 amino acids. CDR1 is MGHRA and CDR2 is YSYEKL in the germline V gene. TCRdb's copy holds only in-frame clones and misses some; the assay was immunoSEQ multiplex PCR. The table includes about 1 million clones, roughly 80% detected once. This receptor was obtained from a man aged 18 to 35 in good health. This chain links TRBV4-1 with TRBJ1-1, with D possibly matching TRBD1 (5 bases). The sample consisted of memory CD4+ T cells sorted from blood. Documented subset: CD45RA-negative fraction. In nucleotides, the CDR3 is TGCGCCAGCAGCCAAGATTTACATAGCATGGGGGGGGGCACTGAAGCTTTCTTT. Translating it yields CASSQDLHSMGGGTEAFF.